This entry concerns a single T cell receptor (beta chain). What it binds is not known. This entry is derived from a study of T cell responses to AZD1222 COVID-19 vaccine. Data came from immunoSEQ multiplex PCR; TCRdb stores just in-frame clones and leaves some out. The profile shows under 130,000 clones, 87% of them singletons. Between the trimmed V and J ends, which lost 4 bases and 6 bases, there was a span of 4 bases. The CDR3 runs 10 residues. Germline CDR1 is SNHLY and CDR2 is FYNNEI. Study-wide points: The repertoires were collected only after the peak T cell response. Researchers report vaccine-associated CD4 TCRs spanning spike, with dominance at 160-218 and 743-854. After two AZD1222 doses, spike-specific TCR breadth and depth rose versus day 0. Donors were chiefly white British, with a greater number of females, and clonal diversity was perhaps underestimated.

The sequence was obtained from an adult who received the AZD1222 COVID-19 vaccine. The material was peripheral blood, obtained 28 days after the second AZD1222 dose. The chain uses TRBV2 and TRBJ2-7; no clear D. Here the CDR3 DNA reads TGTGCCAGCAGTGGGGGCGAGCAGTACTTC. Protein sequence: CASSGGEQYF.